The sequence of this T cell receptor beta chain was determined in a study of T cell repertoires in cytomegalovirus infection. Study-wide background: Indications came from public TCR beta signatures; they pointed to CMV infection and to a matching HLA type. Study outcomes and limitations: There were carriers of CMV plus the relevant HLA, and cumulative public TCR beta family frequency identified them. Ex vivo, HLA-C-restricted CMV-specific TCR beta clonotypes prevailed over the rest of the response.

MiXCR was run by TCRdb on the reads, yielding one entry per CDR3 protein. This table has 350,000 to 500,000 distinct CDR3 sequences, 25% to 40% appearing once. J lost 6 bases, V lost 0 bases, and 6 bases had no gene match. The length of the CDR3 is 15 residues. Germline V gene data show CDR1 as DFQATT and CDR2 as SNEGSKA (reference sequence). This clonotype was found a few times. Its antigen is undetermined. The source material was PBMCs. V usage is TRBV20-1 and J usage is TRBJ2-1, with TRBD2 matching 9 bases. The source of this sequence is a human donor in good health (CMV status not recorded). Some clones in this sample may be carry-over from other donors' samples. The CDR3 DNA sequence: TGCAGTGCTAGAGATGTCGGGACTAGCATCAATGAGCAGTTCTTC. Amino acids: CSARDVGTSINEQFF.